This TCR beta chain was recovered during a study of human T cells and chemical hapten exposure. The wider study: The patients were mostly female; they had alopecia areata, totalis or universalis.

The time point here: patch test 3, about 24 weeks after DPC sensitization. Described treatment: therapeutic diphenylcyclopropenone sensitization with weekly scalp DPC. The V gene lost 4 bases and the J gene lost 3 bases, with 9 bases spanning the gap. CDR3 size: 13 residues. CDR1 and CDR2 (germline): LGHDT, YNNKEL (reference sequence). The table lists this clonotype with a few counts. MiXCR, run by TCRdb on the RACE reads, gives a single entry per CDR3 protein. The table lists about 170,000 distinct CDR3 sequences, 25% to 35% of them singletons. The TCR sequence derives from a woman aged 18-29 years with alopecia areata. Some clones in this sample may be carry-over from other donors' samples. The input for sequencing was whole blood, taken in connection with sensitization to the hapten diphenylcyclopropenone (DPC). The chain joins TRBV3-1 to TRBJ1-1; no firm D call. For the CDR3, the DNA is TGTGCCAGCAGCCTAGACACTTACACTGAAGCTTTCTTT. Protein: CASSLDTYTEAFF.